These 26 T cell receptor beta chains originate from one sample sequenced in a study of T cell responses to AZD1222 COVID-19 vaccine listed by TCRdb under 2021. The time point label, read with the paper, signifies: baseline before first vaccination. The treatment or condition label for this specimen denotes: meningococcal conjugate vaccine given as trial control. Library preparation used the immunoSEQ multiplex PCR assay. Imported from immuneACCESS, the table was reduced by TCRdb to in-frame sequences with V and J called. These copies leave out some clones; in studies compared against another copy, an unresolved V gene accounts for under half, and the cause of the remainder is not known. The sample has roughly 120,000 clones on record, 88% of them singletons. The ten largest clonotypes hold approximately 19% of the sample. This sample comprised peripheral blood, obtained on day 0 of MenACWY control vaccination. These receptors all stem from an adult in good health.

The V gene is TRBV28, the J gene TRBJ1-5; D may be TRBD1 (6 bases). The CDR3 is 12 amino acids. Per the germline V gene, CDR1 is MDHEN and CDR2 is SYDVKM. Trimming shortened V by 8 bases and J by 4 bases, and 9 bases separated the two germline ends. The CDR3 DNA sequence: TGTGCCAGCCGGACAGCTAATCAGCCCCAGCATTTT. Translation: CASRTANQPQHF.

The CDR3 spells CASSKVGAPFRYEQYF. The CDR3 nucleotides are TGTGCCAGCAGCAAAGTCGGGGCCCCCTTTAGGTACGAGCAGTACTTC. The rearrangement uses TRBV21-1 and TRBJ2-7. TRBV21-1 is a recognized pseudogene. This CDR3 is 16 amino acids long.

The chain employs TRBV5-1 and TRBJ2-7; no clear D gene. The CDR3 spans 12 residues. Germline V gives CDR1 SGHRS, CDR2 YFSETQ. With 0 bases removed from V and 6 bases from J, the gap between germline ends came to 7 bases. DNA of the CDR3: TGCGCCAGCAGCTTGGCGGGCGGCGAGCAGTACTTC. It yields the protein CASSLAGGEQYF.

The chain uses TRBV28 and TRBJ2-7; 8 bases map to TRBD2. The CDR3 runs 14 residues. Germline-derived CDR1 and CDR2 are MDHEN and SYDVKM. The ends lost 10 bases at V and 4 bases at J; junction bases unmatched: 12. The CDR3 loop is CATASGSIMYEQYF. The CDR3, as DNA: TGTGCCACTGCCAGCGGGAGTATTATGTACGAGCAGTACTTC.

This sequence joins TRBV3-1 (or the pseudogene TRBV3-2) and TRBJ1-3; D unclear. V shed 1 base and J shed 2 bases, with 15 bases lying between them. Germline V lookup: CDR1 LGHDT, CDR2 YNNKEL (reference sequence). This CDR3 has 17 amino acids. The DNA for the CDR3 is TGTGCCAGCAGCCAAGGGGTAGGGAGACGCACTGGAAACACCATATATTTT. Its translation: CASSQGVGRRTGNTIYF.

DNA for the CDR3: TGCAGCGTCGGGGCAGGGGGAGTATACGAGCAGTACTTC. Residues: CSVGAGGVYEQYF. The V gene is TRBV29-1, the J gene TRBJ2-7; 7 nucleotides line up with TRBD1. The germline V gene encodes CDR1 SQVTM and CDR2 ANQGSEA. This CDR3 has 13 amino acids. J lost 4 bases, V lost 6 bases, and 9 bases had no gene match.

This chain joins TRBV14 and TRBJ2-7; D assignment may be TRBD1 or TRBD2 (5 bases each). The CDR3 length is 15 residues. Trimming cost V 4 bases and J 2 bases, with 15 bases left between them. The germline V gene encodes CDR1 SGHDN and CDR2 FVKESK. The CDR3 DNA follows: TGTGCCAGCAGCCCGGCCGCGGTGGGACCCTACGAGCAGTACTTC. It encodes CASSPAAVGPYEQYF.

The chain recombines TRBV19 with TRBJ1-1; 7 nucleotides line up with TRBD1. After removal of 4 bases from V and 5 bases from J, the junction contained 4 bases not matched to a gene. Germline CDR1 is LNHDA and CDR2 is SQIVND (reference sequence). The CDR3 length is 13 residues. CDR3 amino acids: CASSTGGQTEAFF. The CDR3 DNA sequence: TGTGCCAGTAGTACGGGGGGACAGACTGAAGCTTTCTTT.

Worth noting for this clone: Germline and junction disagree at one end, which may indicate a read error. The gene calls are TRBV7-3 and TRBJ2-3; 11 bases align to TRBD2. The CDR3 has 16 amino acids. The germline V gene encodes CDR1 SGHTA and CDR2 FQGTGA. CDR3 protein: CTSSPIAGGSTDTQYF. Here the CDR3 DNA reads TGTACCAGCAGCCCCATAGCGGGAGGGTCCACAGATACGCAGTATTTT.

This rearrangement joins TRBV5-4 to TRBJ2-7; D is possibly TRBD2 (5 bases). The CDR3 totals 12 residues. Germline-derived CDR1 and CDR2 are SGHNT and YYREEE (reference sequence). V lost 1 base and J 7 bases, leaving 9 bases between the germline ends. The CDR3 spells CASSLPGWEQYF. The CDR3, as DNA: TGTGCCAGCAGCTTGCCGGGGTGGGAGCAGTACTTC.

This chain connects TRBV7-2 to TRBJ2-1, with 7 bases matching TRBD2. V lost 4 bases, J lost 0 bases, and 9 bases stayed unmatched. The germline V gene encodes CDR1 SGHTA and CDR2 FQGNSA. The CDR3 is 17 amino acids. The CDR3 DNA sequence: TGTGCCAGCAGCTCAGCGGGATGGGGGGTCTCCTACAATGAGCAGTTCTTC. It specifies CASSSAGWGVSYNEQFF. The full variable domain, its missing parts supplied by reference TRBV7-2 and TRBJ2-1, is GAGVSQSPSNKVTEKGKDVELRCDPISGHTALYWYRQSLGQGLEFLIYFQGNSAPDKSGLPSDRFSAERTGGSVSTLTIQRTQQEDSAVYLCASSSAGWGVSYNEQFFGPGTRLTVL.

V and J are TRBV3-1 (or the pseudogene TRBV3-2) and TRBJ2-7; TRBD1 matches at 8 bases. V gave up 5 bases and J gave up 6 bases; unmatched junction bases: 9. Germline loops: CDR1 LGHDT, CDR2 YNNKEL (reference sequence). This CDR3 comprises 14 residues. The CDR3 region is CASSLGQGRGEQYF. CDR3 DNA sequence: TGTGCCAGCAGCTTAGGACAGGGTCGAGGCGAGCAGTACTTC.

The chain has TRBV15 and TRBJ1-1; D possibly corresponds to TRBD1 (6 bases). The CDR3 length is 14 residues. Trimming stripped 3 bases from V and 4 bases from J, with 12 bases between. CDR1 is LNHNV, CDR2 YYDKDF, per germline (reference sequence). The DNA for the CDR3 is TGTGCCACCAGCAGGGGACACAGATTCACTGAAGCTTTCTTT. Its translation is CATSRGHRFTEAFF. Filled out from reference TRBV15 and TRBJ1-1, the complete variable domain reads DAMVIQNPRYQVTQFGKPVTLSCSQTLNHNVMYWYQQKSSQAPKLLFHYYDKDFNNEADTPDNFQSRRPNTSFCFLDIRSPGLGDTAMYLCATSRGHRFTEAFFGQGTRLTVV.

The gene calls are TRBV7-9 and TRBJ1-4; the match to TRBD1 covers 9 bases. This CDR3 region has 14 residues. After removal of 4 bases from V and 8 bases from J, the junction contained 5 bases not matched to a gene. Germline CDR1 reads SEHNR; CDR2 reads FQNEAQ (reference sequence). The CDR3 DNA is TGTGCCAGCAGCTCAGACAGGGGGAAGGAAAAACTGTTTTTT. As protein: CASSSDRGKEKLFF.

The chain carries TRBV7-8 and TRBJ1-2, with a weak D call TRBD1 (6 bases). Trimming stripped 3 bases from V and 8 bases from J, with 13 bases between. The CDR3 length is 13 residues. Germline-derived CDR1 and CDR2 are SGHVS and FQNEAQ. The CDR3 spells CASSLGTRGGYTF. The CDR3 DNA is TGTGCCAGCAGCTTGGGGACAAGGGGCGGCTACACCTTC.

This chain links TRBV6-4 with TRBJ2-1; 13 positions agree with TRBD2. This CDR3 is built from 17 residues. Germline loops: CDR1 MRHNA, CDR2 SNTAGT. After removal of 0 bases from V and 8 bases from J, the junction contained 7 bases not matched to a gene. This CDR3 is CASSDSKLAGGPDEQFF. The DNA for the CDR3 is TGTGCCAGCAGTGACTCGAAACTAGCGGGAGGGCCGGATGAGCAGTTCTTC.

The chain is built from TRBV5-1 and TRBJ2-7; TRBD2 aligns across 7 bases. The germline CDR1 and CDR2 sequences are SGHRS and YFSETQ. The CDR3 sequence is 15 residues long. J gave up 0 bases and V 4 bases, and 7 bases lay outside the gene matches. The CDR3 DNA follows: TGCGCCAGCAGCGCCCGCGGGGGAGTCTCCTACGAGCAGTACTTC. It encodes CASSARGGVSYEQYF.

This rearrangement joins TRBV28 to TRBJ1-6; the D is unclear. The CDR3 runs 16 residues. Germline values: CDR1 MDHEN, CDR2 SYDVKM. V lost 3 bases, J lost 7 bases, and 16 bases lay in between. This CDR3 reads CASSFVHGSVNSPLHF. For the CDR3, the DNA is TGTGCCAGCAGTTTTGTCCATGGCAGTGTGAATTCACCCCTCCACTTT.

The chain carries TRBV7-2 and TRBJ2-7; perhaps D is TRBD1 or TRBD2 (5 bases each). CDR3 size: 16 residues. Between the trimmed V and J ends, which lost 1 base and 2 bases, there was a span of 15 bases. Germline lookup yields CDR1 SGHTA and CDR2 FQGNSA. This CDR3 is CASSLDGSGTPYEQYF. DNA for the CDR3: TGTGCCAGCAGCTTAGATGGTTCAGGGACCCCCTACGAGCAGTACTTC.

The gene calls are TRBV5-4 and TRBJ2-1; D could derive from TRBD1 or TRBD2 (5 bases each). Trimming removed 4 bases at V and 1 base at J, with 15 bases between. Germline lookup yields CDR1 SGHNT and CDR2 YYREEE (reference sequence). The CDR3 has 16 residues. The CDR3 spells CASSLGDAPSYNEQFF. Written as DNA, the CDR3 is TGTGCCAGCAGCCTAGGGGACGCCCCGTCCTACAATGAGCAGTTCTTC.

The V and J genes are TRBV7-9 and TRBJ1-3; D is unresolved. The V gene's germline CDR1 is SEHNR and CDR2 FQNEAQ (reference sequence). V was cut by 7 bases and J by 4 bases, with 11 bases left in between. The CDR3 runs to 13 residues. The CDR3 loop reads CASKRDTGNTIYF. Written as DNA, the CDR3 is TGTGCCAGCAAGAGGGATACAGGAAACACCATATATTTT.

The CDR3 DNA sequence: TGTGCCACCAGTTGGGGAGGGGACACTGAAGCTTTCTTT. Its translation is CATSWGGDTEAFF. J is TRBJ1-1 and V is TRBV24-1; a weak D match, TRBD1 (5 bases). Germline V lookup: CDR1 KGHDR, CDR2 SFDVKD. The CDR3 consists of 13 residues. V was cut by 6 bases and J by 3 bases, with 10 bases left in between.

The rearrangement uses TRBV10-3 and TRBJ2-7; tentatively, D is TRBD1 (6 bases). Trimming removed 10 bases at V and 0 bases at J, with 10 bases between. The CDR3 runs 12 residues. Germline V gene sequence: CDR1 ENHRY, CDR2 SYGVKD. Here the CDR3 DNA reads TGTGCCACTGGACAGAACTCCTACGAGCAGTACTTC. It translates to CATGQNSYEQYF.

This chain uses TRBV24-1 with TRBJ2-3, with 13 bases matching TRBD2. The CDR3 runs 19 residues. Trimming at V came to 3 bases and at J to 0 bases, leaving 8 bases not matched to a gene. CDR1 KGHDR and CDR2 SFDVKD come from the germline V gene. The CDR3 here is CATSDRTSGRVGSTDTQYF. Written as DNA, the CDR3 is TGTGCCACCAGTGATCGGACTAGCGGGAGAGTAGGAAGCACAGATACGCAGTATTTT.

This chain links TRBV9 with TRBJ2-1; D is possibly TRBD1 or TRBD2 (5 bases each). Germline V gene lookup returns CDR1 SGDLS and CDR2 YYNGEE. The CDR3 has 14 residues. Trimming removed 3 bases at V and 8 bases at J, with 15 bases between. The CDR3 DNA follows: TGTGCCAGCAGCGATAACAGAGGGACCTATGAGCAGTTCTTC. Amino acids: CASSDNRGTYEQFF.

The chain combines TRBV10-3 with TRBJ2-7; a weak D match, TRBD1 (5 bases). CDR1 is ENHRY, CDR2 SYGVKD, per germline. The CDR3 loop spans 11 amino acids. V gave up 3 bases and J gave up 5 bases, with 5 bases separating them. The CDR3 spells CAISDRDEQYF. CDR3 bases: TGTGCCATCAGTGACAGGGACGAGCAGTACTTC.